The clone carrying this T cell receptor (beta chain) has ten or more counts. This specimen comes from a study of patients and donors after allogeneic stem cell transplantation. Via MiXCR, TCRdb re-called the RT-PCR reads, giving one row per CDR3 protein. The sample lists some 230,000 distinct CDR3 sequences; 14% were seen once. V shed 0 bases and J shed 6 bases, with 8 bases lying between them. Looked up from germline, CDR1 is SQVTM and CDR2 is ANQGSEA. The CDR3 runs 12 residues. The chain recombines TRBV29-1 with TRBJ1-1, with D unresolved. The sequence derives from a human donor who was either an allogeneic HSCT recipient or a stem cell or donor lymphocyte infusion donor (not recorded which). It is not recorded whose cells these are; they may come from a transplant donor. The sequenced material came from blood, either unsorted or a sorted T cell fraction (not recorded which). CDR3 in amino acids: CSVEETHAEAFF. The CDR3 bases are TGCAGCGTTGAAGAGACTCATGCTGAAGCTTTCTTT.